Listed below are T cell receptor beta chains from one sample, sequenced in a study of cytotoxic CD8 clonotypes in ibrutinib-treated CLL. TCRdb's copy holds only in-frame clones and misses some; the assay was immunoSEQ multiplex PCR. The data contain roughly 52,000 clones, around half of them seen just once; the ten biggest clones take up roughly 33%. The sequencing here drew on PBMCs, taken after 12 months of ibrutinib treatment. The receptors here all came from a human donor with chronic lymphocytic leukemia. Both conserved end residues are part of each CDR3. Fields, in order: clone size, J gene, D gene, V gene, CDR3 DNA, CDR3 protein. The D gene is left open where the match is weak. Not every row has a clone size; where given, it reads once, few, many or a size class.

clone size: NA; J gene: TRBJ2-5; D gene: TRBD2; V gene: TRBV11-2; CDR3 DNA: TGTGCCAGCAGCTTGGCTAGCGGGAACCAAGAGACCCAGTACTTC; CDR3 protein: CASSLASGNQETQYF
clone size: NA; J gene: TRBJ2-2; D gene: NA; V gene: TRBV5-1; CDR3 DNA: TGCGCCAGCGGGGGTCAGGGAAACGGGGAGCTGTTTTTT; CDR3 protein: CASGGQGNGELFF
clone size: few; J gene: TRBJ1-6; D gene: NA; V gene: TRBV6-4; CDR3 DNA: TGTGCCAGCAGTGAAACGGCCGCCTATAATTCACCCCTCCACTTT; CDR3 protein: CASSETAAYNSPLHF
clone size: many; J gene: TRBJ1-4; D gene: TRBD1; V gene: TRBV7-2; CDR3 DNA: TGTGCCAGTAGGACAGGGACTAATGAAAAACTGTTTTTT; CDR3 protein: CASRTGTNEKLFF
clone size: few; J gene: TRBJ2-7; D gene: NA; V gene: TRBV9; CDR3 DNA: TGTGCCAGCAGCGTTGGAGGGAGCTCCTACGAGCAGTACTTC; CDR3 protein: CASSVGGSSYEQYF
clone size: NA; J gene: TRBJ1-5; D gene: NA; V gene: TRBV10-3; CDR3 DNA: TGTGCCAGCAGTGAAATGCAGGGCTATCAGCCCCAGCATTTT; CDR3 protein: CASSEMQGYQPQHF
clone size: NA; J gene: TRBJ1-6; D gene: TRBD1; V gene: TRBV2; CDR3 DNA: TGTGCCAGCAGGCGACAGGGGGCGAATTCACCCCTCCACTTT; CDR3 protein: CASRRQGANSPLHF
clone size: NA; J gene: TRBJ1-6; D gene: NA; V gene: TRBV30; CDR3 DNA: TGTGCCTGGAGTTCGAACGGGGATAATTCACCCCTCCACTTT; CDR3 protein: CAWSSNGDNSPLHF
clone size: few; J gene: TRBJ2-5; D gene: NA; V gene: TRBV9; CDR3 DNA: TGTGCCAGCAGCCGCGGTACAGGATCCCAAGAGACCCAGTACTTC; CDR3 protein: CASSRGTGSQETQYF
clone size: NA; J gene: TRBJ1-1; D gene: NA; V gene: TRBV6-6; CDR3 DNA: TGTGCCAGCAGTTATTACCGTGGGGGGAACACTGAAGCTTTCTTT; CDR3 protein: CASSYYRGGNTEAFF
clone size: NA; J gene: TRBJ1-3; D gene: NA; V gene: TRBV21-1; CDR3 DNA: TGTGCCAGCAGCAGAGGGGTACTCTCTGGAAACACCATATATTTT; CDR3 protein: CASSRGVLSGNTIYF
clone size: few; J gene: TRBJ1-2; D gene: NA; V gene: TRBV28; CDR3 DNA: TGTGCCAGCAGTGTCAACTATGGCTACACCTTC; CDR3 protein: CASSVNYGYTF
clone size: NA; J gene: TRBJ2-5; D gene: NA; V gene: TRBV29-1; CDR3 DNA: TGCAGCGTTGAAGAACAAGAGACCCAGTACTTC; CDR3 protein: CSVEEQETQYF
clone size: NA; J gene: TRBJ1-1; D gene: TRBD1; V gene: TRBV28; CDR3 DNA: TGTGCCAGCAGTTTAGGACAGGGCCTTTCGACTGAAGCTTTCTTT; CDR3 protein: CASSLGQGLSTEAFF
clone size: NA; J gene: TRBJ1-6; D gene: NA; V gene: TRBV6-6; CDR3 DNA: TGTGCCAGCAGTTCCCCGTACAGGAGGGGTTCACCCCTCCACTTT; CDR3 protein: CASSSPYRRGSPLHF
clone size: NA; J gene: TRBJ1-1; D gene: NA; V gene: TRBV9; CDR3 DNA: TGTGCCAGCAGCGTAGAAGGGGGTCTGAACACTGAAGCTTTCTTT; CDR3 protein: CASSVEGGLNTEAFF
clone size: NA; J gene: TRBJ2-2; D gene: NA; V gene: TRBV7-9; CDR3 DNA: TGTGCCAGCAGCTTAGGACAGATCAACACCGGGGAGCTGTTTTTT; CDR3 protein: CASSLGQINTGELFF
clone size: few; J gene: TRBJ1-1; D gene: TRBD1; V gene: TRBV7-8; CDR3 DNA: TGTGCCAGCAGCTTAAGACAGGGGGCCACTGAAGCTTTCTTT; CDR3 protein: CASSLRQGATEAFF
clone size: NA; J gene: TRBJ2-7; D gene: TRBD2; V gene: TRBV10-3; CDR3 DNA: TGTGCCATCAGTGCACTAGCGGGAGACGCCGAGCAGTACTTC; CDR3 protein: CAISALAGDAEQYF
clone size: many; J gene: TRBJ1-1; D gene: NA; V gene: TRBV9; CDR3 DNA: TGTGCCAGCAGCGTAGGCGGCCGTGGGACGGAGTTCAAGAACACTGAAGCTTTCTTT; CDR3 protein: CASSVGGRGTEFKNTEAFF
clone size: NA; J gene: TRBJ2-3; D gene: TRBD2; V gene: TRBV4-2; CDR3 DNA: TGTGCCAGCAGGGACCGGGACTACCCAGATACGCAGTATTTT; CDR3 protein: CASRDRDYPDTQYF
clone size: once; J gene: TRBJ2-7; D gene: NA; V gene: TRBV5-6; CDR3 DNA: TGTGCCAGCATTCATGGGCGTACGGGGCGCTACGAGCAGTACTTC; CDR3 protein: CASIHGRTGRYEQYF
clone size: NA; J gene: TRBJ2-2; D gene: TRBD1; V gene: TRBV28; CDR3 DNA: TGTGCCAGCAGTCTGGACAGGGGGCAAACCGGGGAGCTGTTTTTT; CDR3 protein: CASSLDRGQTGELFF
clone size: few; J gene: TRBJ2-7; D gene: NA; V gene: TRBV27; CDR3 DNA: TGTGCCAGCAGTTTATACCCATCCAGCTCCTACGAGCAGTACTTC; CDR3 protein: CASSLYPSSSYEQYF
clone size: NA; J gene: TRBJ2-3; D gene: TRBD1; V gene: TRBV27; CDR3 DNA: TGTGCCAGCAGTTTGGGACAGGGGGCAGGAGATACGCAGTATTTT; CDR3 protein: CASSLGQGAGDTQYF
clone size: NA; J gene: TRBJ2-7; D gene: NA; V gene: TRBV7-3; CDR3 DNA: TGTGCCAGCAGCTTCCAAGAAGCGGGCGAGCAGTACTTC; CDR3 protein: CASSFQEAGEQYF
clone size: NA; J gene: TRBJ2-3; D gene: TRBD2; V gene: TRBV2; CDR3 DNA: TGTGCCAGCAGTGCCCTAGCGGGCTTCACAGATACGCAGTATTTT; CDR3 protein: CASSALAGFTDTQYF
clone size: NA; J gene: TRBJ1-2; D gene: NA; V gene: TRBV5-1; CDR3 DNA: TGCGCCAGCAGCTTTGAGAGAACAGCAAACAACTATGGCTACACCTTC; CDR3 protein: CASSFERTANNYGYTF
clone size: few; J gene: TRBJ2-1; D gene: NA; V gene: TRBV27; CDR3 DNA: TGTGCCAGCACGTCCAGCTACAATGAGCAGTTCTTC; CDR3 protein: CASTSSYNEQFF
clone size: few; J gene: TRBJ2-1; D gene: NA; V gene: TRBV2; CDR3 DNA: TGTGCCAGCAGCGAAACGGGATCTAAGTTCTTC; CDR3 protein: CASSETGSKFF
clone size: NA; J gene: TRBJ2-1; D gene: NA; V gene: TRBV28; CDR3 DNA: TGTGCCAGCAGTTTTAGTAGCGGAGATGAGCAGTTCTTC; CDR3 protein: CASSFSSGDEQFF
clone size: NA; J gene: TRBJ2-1; D gene: NA; V gene: TRBV28; CDR3 DNA: TGTGCCAGCAGTGACCGGGGCCTTAACAATGAGCAGTTCTTC; CDR3 protein: CASSDRGLNNEQFF
clone size: NA; J gene: TRBJ1-2; D gene: NA; V gene: TRBV18; CDR3 DNA: TGTGCCAGCTCACCACCCGGCCGCTATGGCTACACCTTC; CDR3 protein: CASSPPGRYGYTF
clone size: once; J gene: TRBJ1-2; D gene: TRBD1; V gene: TRBV2; CDR3 DNA: TGTGCCAGCAGGGAGAACAGGGGGCAGAATGGCTACACCTTC; CDR3 protein: CASRENRGQNGYTF
clone size: NA; J gene: TRBJ2-7; D gene: NA; V gene: TRBV15; CDR3 DNA: TGTGCCACCAGCCGGATCGGGGGGCGGGGGACCTACGAGCAGTACTTC; CDR3 protein: CATSRIGGRGTYEQYF
clone size: NA; J gene: TRBJ1-3; D gene: TRBD1; V gene: TRBV9; CDR3 DNA: TGTGCCAGCAGCCCCTGGACAGGGTCCGTCTCTGGAAACACCATATATTTT; CDR3 protein: CASSPWTGSVSGNTIYF
clone size: NA; J gene: TRBJ2-7; D gene: NA; V gene: TRBV18; CDR3 DNA: TGTGCCAGCTCACCCACTAACCGGGGGGAGCAGTACTTC; CDR3 protein: CASSPTNRGEQYF
clone size: once; J gene: TRBJ2-7; D gene: NA; V gene: TRBV27; CDR3 DNA: TGTGCCAGCAGGGAACGGGGTTACGAGCAGTACTTC; CDR3 protein: CASRERGYEQYF
clone size: NA; J gene: TRBJ2-7; D gene: NA; V gene: TRBV7-3; CDR3 DNA: TGTGCCAGCAGCTCGGGAAGCTCCTACGAGCAGTACTTC; CDR3 protein: CASSSGSSYEQYF
clone size: NA; J gene: TRBJ1-1; D gene: NA; V gene: TRBV27; CDR3 DNA: TGTGCCAGCAGTTCCCGTCGGGGCACTGAAGCTTTCTTT; CDR3 protein: CASSSRRGTEAFF
clone size: NA; J gene: TRBJ2-3; D gene: TRBD1; V gene: TRBV4-1; CDR3 DNA: TGCGCCAGCAGCCAAGATCGTCGGACAGGGGGCAGGACCACAGATACGCAGTATTTT; CDR3 protein: CASSQDRRTGGRTTDTQYF
clone size: NA; J gene: TRBJ1-1; D gene: NA; V gene: TRBV18; CDR3 DNA: TGTGCCAGCTCACAGGCCAGCGAGATGAACACTGAAGCTTTCTTT; CDR3 protein: CASSQASEMNTEAFF
clone size: NA; J gene: TRBJ2-1; D gene: TRBD1; V gene: TRBV28; CDR3 DNA: TGTGCCAGCACCAACAGGGGAGTCTACAATGAGCAGTTCTTC; CDR3 protein: CASTNRGVYNEQFF
clone size: NA; J gene: TRBJ1-1; D gene: NA; V gene: TRBV7-2; CDR3 DNA: TGTGCCAGCAGCTTAGTTCCACCGAACACTGAAGCTTTCTTT; CDR3 protein: CASSLVPPNTEAFF
clone size: NA; J gene: TRBJ2-3; D gene: NA; V gene: TRBV5-1; CDR3 DNA: TGCGCCAGCAGCCTTGGCACCACCCTTACAGGGCATTCGACAGATACGCAGTATTTT; CDR3 protein: CASSLGTTLTGHSTDTQYF
clone size: NA; J gene: TRBJ2-2; D gene: NA; V gene: TRBV4-1; CDR3 DNA: TGCGCCAGCAGCCCCCTCGGCCAGGGTCGATCAAACACCGGGGAGCTGTTTTTT; CDR3 protein: CASSPLGQGRSNTGELFF
clone size: NA; J gene: TRBJ1-1; D gene: NA; V gene: TRBV6-6; CDR3 DNA: TGTGCCAGCAGTAAAACAGGGAACACTGAAGCTTTCTTT; CDR3 protein: CASSKTGNTEAFF
clone size: few; J gene: TRBJ2-7; D gene: NA; V gene: TRBV10-3; CDR3 DNA: TGTGCCATCGGTCAGCGGAGGGGGACCTACGAGCAGTACTTC; CDR3 protein: CAIGQRRGTYEQYF
clone size: NA; J gene: TRBJ1-2; D gene: NA; V gene: TRBV2; CDR3 DNA: TGTGCCAGCAGTATCGACAGCTATGGCTACACCTTC; CDR3 protein: CASSIDSYGYTF
clone size: NA; J gene: TRBJ2-7; D gene: TRBD2; V gene: TRBV6-1; CDR3 DNA: TGTGCCAGCAGTGAATGGGAGGGAACCTACGAGCAGTACTTC; CDR3 protein: CASSEWEGTYEQYF
clone size: once; J gene: TRBJ2-2; D gene: NA; V gene: TRBV11-2; CDR3 DNA: TGTGCCAGCAGCCCAGAGGCCGTTAACACCGGGGAGCTGTTTTTT; CDR3 protein: CASSPEAVNTGELFF
clone size: few; J gene: TRBJ1-2; D gene: NA; V gene: TRBV6-5; CDR3 DNA: TGTGCCAGCAGTTACTCGACGGCGGGGGACTATGGCTACACCTTC; CDR3 protein: CASSYSTAGDYGYTF